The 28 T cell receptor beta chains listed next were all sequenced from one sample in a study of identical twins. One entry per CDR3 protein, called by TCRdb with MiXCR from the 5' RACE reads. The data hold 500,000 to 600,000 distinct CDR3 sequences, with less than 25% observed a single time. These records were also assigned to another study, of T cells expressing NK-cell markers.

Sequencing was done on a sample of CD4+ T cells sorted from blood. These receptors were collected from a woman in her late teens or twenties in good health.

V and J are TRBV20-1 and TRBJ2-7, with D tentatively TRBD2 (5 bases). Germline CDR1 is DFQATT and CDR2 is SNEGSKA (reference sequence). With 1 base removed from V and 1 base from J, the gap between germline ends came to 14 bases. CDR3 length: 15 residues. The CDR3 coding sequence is TGCAGTGCTAGAGTCTCAGGAGGAGCATCCTACGAGCAGTACTTC. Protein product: CSARVSGGASYEQYF.

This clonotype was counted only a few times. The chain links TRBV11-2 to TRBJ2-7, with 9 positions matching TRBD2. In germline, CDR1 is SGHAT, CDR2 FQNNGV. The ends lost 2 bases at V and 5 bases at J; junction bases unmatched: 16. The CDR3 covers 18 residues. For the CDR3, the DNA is TGTGCCAGCAGCTTACGGACGATTGTAGGACTAGCGATACACGAGCAGTACTTC. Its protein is CASSLRTIVGLAIHEQYF. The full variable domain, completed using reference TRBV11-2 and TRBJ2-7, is EAGVAQSPRYKIIEKRQSVAFWCNPISGHATLYWYQQILGQGPKLLIQFQNNGVVDDSQLPKDRFSAERLKGVDSTLKIQPAKLEDSAVYLCASSLRTIVGLAIHEQYFGPGTRLTVT.

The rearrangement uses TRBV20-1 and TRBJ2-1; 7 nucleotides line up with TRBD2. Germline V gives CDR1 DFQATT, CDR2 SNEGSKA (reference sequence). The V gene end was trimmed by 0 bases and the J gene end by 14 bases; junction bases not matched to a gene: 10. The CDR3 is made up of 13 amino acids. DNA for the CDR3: TGCAGTGCTAGAGATGGGTCCGGGACTAAGGAGTTCTTC. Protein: CSARDGSGTKEFF.

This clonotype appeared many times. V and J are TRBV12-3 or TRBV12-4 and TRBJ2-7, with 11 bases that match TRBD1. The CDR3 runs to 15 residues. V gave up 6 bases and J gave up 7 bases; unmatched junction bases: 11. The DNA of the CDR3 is TGTGCCAGCAGCATCCCGGGACAGGGGGTGGGGGAGCAGTACTTC. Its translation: CASSIPGQGVGEQYF.

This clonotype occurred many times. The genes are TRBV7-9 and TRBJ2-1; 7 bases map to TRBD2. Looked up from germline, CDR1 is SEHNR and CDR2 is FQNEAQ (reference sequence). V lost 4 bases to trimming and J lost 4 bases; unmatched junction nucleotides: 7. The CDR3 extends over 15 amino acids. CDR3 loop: CASSSTDGGYNEQFF. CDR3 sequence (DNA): TGTGCCAGCAGCTCCACGGACGGGGGGTACAATGAGCAGTTCTTC.

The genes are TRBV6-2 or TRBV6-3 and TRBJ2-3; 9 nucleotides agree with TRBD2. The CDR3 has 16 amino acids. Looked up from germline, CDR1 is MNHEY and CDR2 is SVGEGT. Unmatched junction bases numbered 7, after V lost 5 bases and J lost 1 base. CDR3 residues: CASSQGRTSGTDTQYF. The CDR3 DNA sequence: TGTGCCAGCAGTCAAGGAAGGACTAGCGGCACAGATACGCAGTATTTT.

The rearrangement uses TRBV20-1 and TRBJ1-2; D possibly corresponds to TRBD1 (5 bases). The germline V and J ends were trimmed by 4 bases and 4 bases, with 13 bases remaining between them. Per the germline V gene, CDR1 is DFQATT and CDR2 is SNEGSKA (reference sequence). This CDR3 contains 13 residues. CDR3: CSATLGGGYGYTF. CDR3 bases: TGCAGTGCTACCCTGGGGGGGGGCTATGGCTACACCTTC.

The CDR3 DNA follows: TGTGCCAGCAGCCCCTTTGGGGGGGCCGAGCAGTACTTC. Its protein product is CASSPFGGAEQYF. This chain links TRBV7-2 with TRBJ2-7; tentatively, D is TRBD2 (7 bases). The CDR3 spans 13 residues. CDR1 and CDR2 from the germline V gene are SGHTA and FQGNSA. Trimming removed 5 bases from V and 6 bases from J, with 14 bases in between.

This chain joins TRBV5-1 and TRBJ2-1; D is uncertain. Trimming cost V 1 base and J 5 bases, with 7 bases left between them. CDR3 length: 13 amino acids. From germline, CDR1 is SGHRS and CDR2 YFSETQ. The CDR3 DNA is TGCGCCAGCAGCTTGTCGCAGAACAATGAGCAGTTCTTC. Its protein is CASSLSQNNEQFF.

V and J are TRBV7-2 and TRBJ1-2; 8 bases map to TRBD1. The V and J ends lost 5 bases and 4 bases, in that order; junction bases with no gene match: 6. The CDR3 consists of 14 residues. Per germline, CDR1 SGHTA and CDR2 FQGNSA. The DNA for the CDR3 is TGTGCCAGCAGCCCAACAGGGGGGGCCTATGGCTACACCTTC. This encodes CASSPTGGAYGYTF.

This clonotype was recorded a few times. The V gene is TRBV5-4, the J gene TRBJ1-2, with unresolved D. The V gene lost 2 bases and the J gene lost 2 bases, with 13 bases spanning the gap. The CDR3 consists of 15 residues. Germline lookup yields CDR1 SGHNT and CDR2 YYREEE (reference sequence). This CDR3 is CASSFEGSRNYGYTF. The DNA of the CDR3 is TGTGCCAGCAGCTTCGAGGGCAGCCGGAACTATGGCTACACCTTC.

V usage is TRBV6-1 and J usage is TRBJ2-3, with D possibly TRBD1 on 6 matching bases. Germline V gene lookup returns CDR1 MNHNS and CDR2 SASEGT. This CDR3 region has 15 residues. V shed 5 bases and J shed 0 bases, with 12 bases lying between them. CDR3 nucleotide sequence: TGTGCCAGCAGTATCTACAGGGAAAGCACAGATACGCAGTATTTT. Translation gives CASSIYRESTDTQYF.

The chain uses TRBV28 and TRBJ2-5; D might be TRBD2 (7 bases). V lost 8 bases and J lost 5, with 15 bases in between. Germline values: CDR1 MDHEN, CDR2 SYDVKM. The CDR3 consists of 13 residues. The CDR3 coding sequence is TGTGCCAGCGTTCAGGGAGGGGGGGAGACCCAGTACTTC. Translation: CASVQGGGETQYF.

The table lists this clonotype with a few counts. CDR3 sequence reads: CASRGLGTQYF. DNA for the CDR3: TGTGCCAGCAGAGGTCTAGGGACCCAGTACTTC. V gene TRBV6-5 combines with J gene TRBJ2-5; D gene ambiguous. The germline gives CDR1 MNHEY, CDR2 SVGAGI. Trimming cost V 6 bases and J 7 bases, with 9 bases left between them. The CDR3 is 11 residues long.

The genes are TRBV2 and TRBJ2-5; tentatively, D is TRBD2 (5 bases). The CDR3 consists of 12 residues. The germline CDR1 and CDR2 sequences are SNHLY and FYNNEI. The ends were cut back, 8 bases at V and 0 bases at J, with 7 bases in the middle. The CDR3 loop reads CASAGNQETQYF. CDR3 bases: TGTGCCAGCGCCGGGAACCAAGAGACCCAGTACTTC. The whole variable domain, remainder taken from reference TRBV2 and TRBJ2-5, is EPEVTQTPSHQVTQMGQEVILRCVPISNHLYFYWYRQILGQKVEFLVSFYNNEISEKSEIFDDQFSVERPDGSNFTLKIRSTKLEDSAMYFCASAGNQETQYFGPGTRLLVL.

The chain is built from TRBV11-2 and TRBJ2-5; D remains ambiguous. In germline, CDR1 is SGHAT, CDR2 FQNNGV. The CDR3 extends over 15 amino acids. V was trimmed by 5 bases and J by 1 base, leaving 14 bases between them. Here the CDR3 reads CASSQPLKSQETQYF. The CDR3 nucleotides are TGTGCCAGCAGCCAGCCACTCAAGTCCCAAGAGACCCAGTACTTC.

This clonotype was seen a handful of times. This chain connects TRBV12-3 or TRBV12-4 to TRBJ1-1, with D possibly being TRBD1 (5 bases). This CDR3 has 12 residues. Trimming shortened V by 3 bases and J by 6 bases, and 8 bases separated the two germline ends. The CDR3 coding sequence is TGTGCCAGCAGTTTGAGGACATCTGAAGCTTTCTTT. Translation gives CASSLRTSEAFF.

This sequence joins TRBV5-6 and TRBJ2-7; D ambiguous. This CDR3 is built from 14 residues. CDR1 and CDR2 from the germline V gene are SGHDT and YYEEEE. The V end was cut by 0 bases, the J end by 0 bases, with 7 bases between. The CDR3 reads CASSLVPSSYEQYF. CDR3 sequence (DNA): TGTGCCAGCAGCTTGGTTCCGAGCTCCTACGAGCAGTACTTC.

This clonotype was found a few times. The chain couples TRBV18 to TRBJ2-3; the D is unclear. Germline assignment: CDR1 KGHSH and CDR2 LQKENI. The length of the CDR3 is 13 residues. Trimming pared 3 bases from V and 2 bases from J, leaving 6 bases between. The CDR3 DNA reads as TGTGCCAGCTCACCCCCCACCACAGATACGCAGTATTTT. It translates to CASSPPTTDTQYF.

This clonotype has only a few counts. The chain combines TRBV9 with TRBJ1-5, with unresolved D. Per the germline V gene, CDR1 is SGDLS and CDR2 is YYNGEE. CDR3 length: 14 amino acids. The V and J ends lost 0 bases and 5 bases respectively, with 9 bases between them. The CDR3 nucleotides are TGTGCCAGCAGCGTAGGGGTGATGTATCAGCCCCAGCATTTT. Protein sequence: CASSVGVMYQPQHF. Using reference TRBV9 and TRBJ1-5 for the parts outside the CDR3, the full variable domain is DSGVTQTPKHLITATGQRVTLRCSPRSGDLSVYWYQQSLDQGLQFLIQYYNGEERAKGNILERFSAQQFPDLHSELNLSSLELGDSALYFCASSVGVMYQPQHFGDGTRLSIL.

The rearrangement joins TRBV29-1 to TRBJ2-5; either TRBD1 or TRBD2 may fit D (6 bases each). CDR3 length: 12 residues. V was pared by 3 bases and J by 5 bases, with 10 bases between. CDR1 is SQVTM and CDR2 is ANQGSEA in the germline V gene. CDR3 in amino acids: CSVELGGETQYF. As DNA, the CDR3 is TGCAGCGTTGAGCTAGGGGGGGAGACCCAGTACTTC. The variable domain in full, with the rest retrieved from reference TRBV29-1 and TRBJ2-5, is SAVISQKPSRDICQRGTSLTIQCQVDSQVTMMFWYRQQPGQSLTLIATANQGSEATYESGFVIDKFPISRPNLTFSTLTVSNMSPEDSSIYLCSVELGGETQYFGPGTRLLVL.

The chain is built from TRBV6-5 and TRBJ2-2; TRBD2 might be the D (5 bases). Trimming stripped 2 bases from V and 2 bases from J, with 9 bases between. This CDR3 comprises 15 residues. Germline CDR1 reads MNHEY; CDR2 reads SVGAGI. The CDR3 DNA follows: TGTGCCAGCAGTTACCGGACTCCTAACACCGGGGAGCTGTTTTTT. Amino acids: CASSYRTPNTGELFF.

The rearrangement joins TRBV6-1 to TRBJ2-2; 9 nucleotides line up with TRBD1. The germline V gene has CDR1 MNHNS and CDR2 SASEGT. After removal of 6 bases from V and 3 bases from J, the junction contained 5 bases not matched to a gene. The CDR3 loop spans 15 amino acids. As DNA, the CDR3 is TGTGCCAGCAGAGTCGGGACAGGGCACACCGGGGAGCTGTTTTTT. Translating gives CASRVGTGHTGELFF.

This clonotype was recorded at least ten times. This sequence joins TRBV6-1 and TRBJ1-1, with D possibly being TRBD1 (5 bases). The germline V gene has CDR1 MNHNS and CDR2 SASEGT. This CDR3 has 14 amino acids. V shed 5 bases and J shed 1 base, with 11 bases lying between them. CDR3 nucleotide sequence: TGTGCCAGCAGTAGCCTGGGGCCGAACACTGAAGCTTTCTTT. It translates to CASSSLGPNTEAFF.

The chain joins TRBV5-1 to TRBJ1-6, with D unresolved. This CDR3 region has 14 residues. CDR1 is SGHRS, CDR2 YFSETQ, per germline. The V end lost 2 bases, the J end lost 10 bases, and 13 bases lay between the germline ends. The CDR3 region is CASSLKGTESPLHF. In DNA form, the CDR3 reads TGCGCCAGCAGCTTAAAGGGAACCGAGTCACCCCTCCACTTT.

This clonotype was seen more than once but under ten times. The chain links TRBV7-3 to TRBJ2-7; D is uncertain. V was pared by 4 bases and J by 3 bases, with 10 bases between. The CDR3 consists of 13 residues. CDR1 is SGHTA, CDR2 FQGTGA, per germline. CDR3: CASSSQHLYEQYF. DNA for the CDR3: TGTGCCAGCAGCTCGCAACACCTCTACGAGCAGTACTTC.

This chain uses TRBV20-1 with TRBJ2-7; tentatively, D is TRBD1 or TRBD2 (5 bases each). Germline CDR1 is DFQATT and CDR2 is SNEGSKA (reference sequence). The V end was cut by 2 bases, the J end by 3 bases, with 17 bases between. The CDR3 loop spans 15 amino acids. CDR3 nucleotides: TGCAGTGCTAGATTTCCGGGGCGGCCCGACTACGAGCAGTACTTC. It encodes CSARFPGRPDYEQYF.

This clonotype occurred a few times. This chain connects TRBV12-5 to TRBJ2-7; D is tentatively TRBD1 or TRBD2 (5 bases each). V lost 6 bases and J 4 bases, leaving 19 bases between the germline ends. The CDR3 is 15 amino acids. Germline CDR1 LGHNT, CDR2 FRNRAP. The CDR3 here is CASGLYQGPGYEQYF. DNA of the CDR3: TGTGCTAGTGGCCTCTACCAGGGACCCGGTTACGAGCAGTACTTC.